This T cell receptor (beta chain) is from a study of CXCR3-negative and CXCR3-positive naive CD8 T cells. TRB cDNA was prepared as libraries by UMI-labeled 5' RACE. Each CDR3 protein gets one entry in TCRdb, which reprocessed the 5' RACE reads and gives no DNA. The listing contains over 100,000 distinct CDR3 sequences. Per the germline V gene, CDR1 is SEHNR and CDR2 is FQNEAQ (reference sequence). This CDR3 spans 16 amino acids. About this clonotype: The antigen remains unidentified.

Study-level findings and limits: TRB CDR3 hydrophobicity was greater in CXCR3-positive naive cells than in CXCR3-negative naive cells.

The clonotype originates from a human donor in good health. Some clones in this sample may be carry-over from other donors' samples. Material for sequencing was naive CXCR3+ CD8+ T cells from blood. Regarding subset: CD45RO-CCR7+CD27+CD95- naive CD8+ T cells expressing CXCR3 (TNR3+). The chain employs TRBV7-9 and TRBJ1-5; the D call from TCRdb, TRBD1, cannot be confirmed without DNA. The CDR3 loop reads CASSLEGRGGNQPQHF.